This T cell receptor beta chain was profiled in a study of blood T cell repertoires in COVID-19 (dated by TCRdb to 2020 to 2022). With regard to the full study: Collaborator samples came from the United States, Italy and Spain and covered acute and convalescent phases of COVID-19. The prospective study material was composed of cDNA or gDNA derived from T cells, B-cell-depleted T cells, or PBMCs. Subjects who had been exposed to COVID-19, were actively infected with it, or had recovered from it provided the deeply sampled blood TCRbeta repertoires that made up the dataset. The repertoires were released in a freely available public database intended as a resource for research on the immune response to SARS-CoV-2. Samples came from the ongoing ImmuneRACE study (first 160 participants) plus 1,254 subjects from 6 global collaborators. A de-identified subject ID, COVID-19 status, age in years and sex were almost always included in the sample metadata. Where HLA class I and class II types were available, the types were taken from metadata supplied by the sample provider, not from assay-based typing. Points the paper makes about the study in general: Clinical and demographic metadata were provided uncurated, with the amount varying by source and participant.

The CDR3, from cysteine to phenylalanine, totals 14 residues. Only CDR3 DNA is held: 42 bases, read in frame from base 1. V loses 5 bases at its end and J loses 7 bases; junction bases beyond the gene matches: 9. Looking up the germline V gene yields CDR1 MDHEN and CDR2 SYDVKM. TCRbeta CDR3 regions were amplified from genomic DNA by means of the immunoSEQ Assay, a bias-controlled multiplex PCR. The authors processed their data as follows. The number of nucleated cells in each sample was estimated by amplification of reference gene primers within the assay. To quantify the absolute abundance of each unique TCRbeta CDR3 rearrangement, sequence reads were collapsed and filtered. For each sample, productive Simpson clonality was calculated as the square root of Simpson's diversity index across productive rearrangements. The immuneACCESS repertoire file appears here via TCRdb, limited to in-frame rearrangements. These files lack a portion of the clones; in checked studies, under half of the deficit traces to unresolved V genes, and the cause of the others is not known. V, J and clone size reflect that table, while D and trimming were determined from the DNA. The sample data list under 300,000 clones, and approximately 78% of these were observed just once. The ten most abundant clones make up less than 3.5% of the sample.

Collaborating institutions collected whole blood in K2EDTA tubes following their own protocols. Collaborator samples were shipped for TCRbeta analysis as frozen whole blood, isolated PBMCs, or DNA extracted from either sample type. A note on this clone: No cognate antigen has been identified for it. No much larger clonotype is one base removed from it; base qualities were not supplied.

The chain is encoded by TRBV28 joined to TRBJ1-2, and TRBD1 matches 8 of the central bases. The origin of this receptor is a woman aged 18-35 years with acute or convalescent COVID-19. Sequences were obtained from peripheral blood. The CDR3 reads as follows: CASSTTGASLGYTF. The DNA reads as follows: TGTGCCAGCAGTACGACAGGGGCGTCTCTTGGCTACACCTTC.